This TCR beta chain was identified in a study of persistence of HIV-infected CD4 T cells. A remark on this clone: Its antigen is currently unknown.

Germline lookup yields CDR1 SQVTM and CDR2 ANQGSEA. The V and J ends lost 8 bases and 6 bases, in that order; junction bases with no gene match: 10. There are 13 residues in the CDR3. Overall study findings and caveats: Degenerate expanded CDR3beta sequences were enriched among CMV- and Gag-responding cells.

The immunoSEQ assay was version 4, run in survey mode. Data came from immunoSEQ multiplex PCR; TCRdb stores just in-frame clones and leaves some out. The repertoire holds about 45,000 clones, with about 85% as singletons. Cells were stimulated nonspecifically with anti-CD3/anti-CD28 magnetic beads. Sorting of responding CD4+ T cells relied on upregulated CD40 ligand together with CD69. CD4+ T cell counts exceeded 400 cells/uL; CMV serology was positive. V is TRBV29-1 and J is TRBJ1-5; 7 positions match TRBD1. Specimen: CD4+ T cells sorted from PBMCs after roughly 17-hour stimulation, collected from a patient who received antiretroviral therapy. The clonotype was recovered from an adult woman with HIV who was CMV-seropositive. The CDR3 coding sequence is TGCAGCACACGAACAGGGGAAGGTCAGCCCCAGCATTTT. This gives the protein CSTRTGEGQPQHF.